Each of the 5 T cell receptor beta chains below was sequenced from the same sample in a study of control samples from healthy donors and cancer patients. TCRdb's table, derived via immunoSEQ multiplex PCR, lists solely in-frame clones and lacks some. The sample shows some 100,000 clones, about four fifths of them seen only once. Sequences were obtained from blood. The receptors shown here come from a woman aged 30 to 39 in good health.

In regard to this clone: Other DNA variants within this sample encode the same CDR3. The chain uses TRBV6-5 and TRBJ2-1; 7 bases align to TRBD1. V shed 5 bases and J 7 bases; nucleotides not matched to a gene: 2. The CDR3 covers 12 residues. Germline values: CDR1 MNHEY, CDR2 SVGAGI. This CDR3 is CASSPTGNEQFF. DNA for the CDR3: TGTGCCAGCAGTCCGACAGGGAATGAGCAGTTCTTC.

This rearrangement joins TRBV15 to TRBJ1-5; 7 bases agree with TRBD1. The CDR3 spans 16 residues. CDR1 and CDR2 from the germline V gene are LNHNV and YYDKDF (reference sequence). V dropped 1 base and J dropped 6; count of bases not matched to a gene: 9. The CDR3 reads CATSRAATGRGQPQHF. Here the CDR3 DNA reads TGTGCCACCAGCAGAGCGGCGACAGGGAGGGGTCAGCCCCAGCATTTT.

The V call is TRBV7-3, the J call TRBJ1-6; D might be TRBD1 (6 bases). Germline V gene lookup returns CDR1 SGHTA and CDR2 FQGTGA. CDR3 length equals 14 residues. Deletions cut 5 bases from V and 6 bases from J, with 11 bases between. For the CDR3, the DNA is TGTGCCAGCAGCACAGGGATGATTAATTCACCCCTCCACTTT. It encodes CASSTGMINSPLHF.

This chain connects TRBV29-1 to TRBJ2-3; no clear D. CDR1 is SQVTM, CDR2 ANQGSEA, per germline. V was shortened by 6 bases and J by 0 bases, with 16 bases between the two germline ends. The CDR3 is 15 residues long. This chain's CDR3 is CSVAGLGESTDTQYF. In DNA, the CDR3 is TGCAGCGTGGCCGGGCTTGGGGAAAGCACAGATACGCAGTATTTT.

The rearrangement joins TRBV6-5 to TRBJ2-7; D possibly matches TRBD1 or TRBD2 (6 bases each). The CDR3 has 13 amino acids. V lost 8 bases and J lost 2, with 13 bases in between. Germline assignment: CDR1 MNHEY and CDR2 SVGAGI. The CDR3 DNA is TGTGCCAGCGGAGGGACACCACCCTACGAGCAGTACTTC. The encoded protein is CASGGTPPYEQYF.